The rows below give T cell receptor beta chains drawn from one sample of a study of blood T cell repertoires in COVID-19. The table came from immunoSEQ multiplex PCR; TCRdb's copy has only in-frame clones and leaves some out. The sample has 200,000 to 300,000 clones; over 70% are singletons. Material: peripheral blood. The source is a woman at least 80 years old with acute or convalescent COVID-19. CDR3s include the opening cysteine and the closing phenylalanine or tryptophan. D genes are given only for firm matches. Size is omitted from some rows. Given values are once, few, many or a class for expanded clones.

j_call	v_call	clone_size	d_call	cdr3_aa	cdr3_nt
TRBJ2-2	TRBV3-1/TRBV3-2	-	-	CASSQPAGSNTGELFF	TGTGCCAGCAGCCAACCGGCGGGGTCGAACACCGGGGAGCTGTTTTTT
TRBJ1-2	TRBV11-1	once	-	CASSLGAGTHYGYTF	TGTGCCAGCAGCTTAGGGGCCGGGACACACTATGGCTACACCTTC
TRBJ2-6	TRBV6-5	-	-	CASSYSAGTGANVLTF	TGTGCCAGCAGTTACTCGGCAGGGACTGGGGCCAACGTCCTGACTTTC
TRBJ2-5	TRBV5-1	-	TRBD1	CASKSGTGAGETQYF	TGCGCCAGCAAGTCCGGGACAGGGGCTGGAGAGACCCAGTACTTC
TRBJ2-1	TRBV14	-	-	CASSQDGTVAEQFF	TGTGCCAGCAGCCAAGATGGTACGGTAGCTGAGCAGTTCTTC
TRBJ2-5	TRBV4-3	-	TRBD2	CASSRSMGSGGGETQYF	TGCGCCAGCAGCCGCTCGATGGGTAGCGGGGGTGGAGAGACCCAGTACTTC
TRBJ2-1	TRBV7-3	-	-	CASSLGEAYNEQFF	TGTGCCAGCAGCCTCGGGGAGGCCTACAATGAGCAGTTCTTC
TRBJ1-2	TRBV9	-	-	CASSPRQEGGYTF	TGTGCCAGCAGCCCCCGACAGGAAGGGGGCTACACCTTC
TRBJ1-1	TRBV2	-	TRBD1	CASRNRQGTGTEAFF	TGTGCCAGCAGAAACCGACAGGGGACGGGCACTGAAGCTTTCTTT
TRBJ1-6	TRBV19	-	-	CASRDFRGNSPLHF	TGTGCCAGTAGGGATTTTCGGGGGAATTCACCCCTCCACTTT
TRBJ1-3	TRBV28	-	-	CASSSPKGRVEGNTIYF	TGTGCCAGCAGTTCCCCCAAGGGGAGGGTGGAAGGAAACACCATATATTTT
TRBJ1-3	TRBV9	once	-	CASSVGGQIRSGNTIYF	TGTGCCAGCAGCGTAGGTGGTCAGATACGCTCTGGAAACACCATATATTTT
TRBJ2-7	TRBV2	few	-	CASKAGLEQYF	TGTGCCAGCAAGGCAGGGCTCGAGCAGTACTTC
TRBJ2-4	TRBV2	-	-	CASSEPRVTPIAKNIQYF	TGTGCCAGCAGTGAACCCAGGGTGACCCCGATAGCCAAAAACATTCAGTACTTC
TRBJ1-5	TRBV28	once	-	CASSLREGLANQPQHF	TGTGCCAGCAGTTTACGTGAGGGACTCGCCAATCAGCCCCAGCATTTT
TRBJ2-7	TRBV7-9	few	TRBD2	CASSPGLAGVRWDEQYF	TGTGCCAGCAGCCCCGGACTAGCGGGAGTGCGATGGGACGAGCAGTACTTC
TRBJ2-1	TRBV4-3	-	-	CASSRSGTFEQFF	TGCGCCAGCAGCCGTTCAGGGACTTTTGAGCAGTTCTTC
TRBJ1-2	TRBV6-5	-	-	CASSVTGNYGYTF	TGTGCCAGCAGCGTTACAGGGAACTATGGCTACACCTTC
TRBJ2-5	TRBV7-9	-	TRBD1	CASSLAQGALQETQYF	TGTGCCAGCAGCTTAGCACAGGGGGCCCTCCAAGAGACCCAGTACTTC
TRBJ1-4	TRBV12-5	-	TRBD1	CASGLGDRGLREKLFF	TGTGCTAGTGGTTTGGGGGACAGGGGATTACGGGAAAAACTGTTTTTT
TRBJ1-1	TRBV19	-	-	CASSIGAGLNTEAFF	TGTGCCAGTAGTATAGGGGCAGGGCTGAACACTGAAGCTTTCTTT
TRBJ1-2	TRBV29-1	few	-	CSVGTWTINGYTF	TGCAGCGTTGGAACATGGACAATCAATGGCTACACCTTC
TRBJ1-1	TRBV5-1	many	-	CASRQDTNTEAFF	TGCGCCAGCAGGCAGGACACGAACACTGAAGCTTTCTTT
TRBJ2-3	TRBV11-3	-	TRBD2	CASSLGGGGRTDTQYF	TGTGCCAGCAGCTTAGGTGGCGGGGGGCGGACAGATACGCAGTATTTT
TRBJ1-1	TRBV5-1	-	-	CASSLAVNTEAFF	TGCGCCAGCAGCTTGGCAGTGAACACTGAAGCTTTCTTT
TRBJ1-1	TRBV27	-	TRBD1	CASSPQGWNTEAFF	TGTGCCAGCAGTCCACAGGGGTGGAACACTGAAGCTTTCTTT
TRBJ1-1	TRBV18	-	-	CASSPLLLNTEAFF	TGTGCCAGCTCACCGCTACTATTGAACACTGAAGCTTTCTTT
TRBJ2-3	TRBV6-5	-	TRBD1	CASSSAGTGFTDTQYF	TGTGCCAGCAGTTCCGCCGGGACAGGGTTCACAGATACGCAGTATTTT
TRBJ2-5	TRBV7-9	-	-	CASSLRAGAETQYF	TGTGCCAGCAGCTTAAGGGCGGGGGCAGAGACCCAGTACTTC
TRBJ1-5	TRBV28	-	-	CASSLSGRVKDQPQHF	TGTGCCAGCAGTTTAAGTGGCAGGGTTAAGGATCAGCCCCAGCATTTT
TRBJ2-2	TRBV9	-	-	CASSVNTLANTGELFF	TGTGCCAGCAGCGTTAATACTCTTGCGAACACCGGGGAGCTGTTTTTT
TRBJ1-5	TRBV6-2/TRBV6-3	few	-	CASSYAGDSNQPQHF	TGTGCCAGCAGTTACGCGGGAGATAGCAATCAGCCCCAGCATTTT
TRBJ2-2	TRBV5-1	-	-	CASSLGTMNTGELFF	TGCGCCAGCAGCTTGGGAACTATGAACACCGGGGAGCTGTTTTTT
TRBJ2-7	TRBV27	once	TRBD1	CASSSRQGDLYEQYF	TGTGCCAGCAGTTCCCGACAGGGGGATCTCTACGAGCAGTACTTC
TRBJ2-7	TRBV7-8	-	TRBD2	CASSQPPVGLAAEQYF	TGTGCCAGCAGCCAACCCCCGGTGGGACTAGCCGCCGAGCAGTACTTC
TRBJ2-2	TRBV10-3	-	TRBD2	CAITERGATGELFF	TGTGCCATCACGGAGCGGGGAGCCACCGGGGAGCTGTTTTTT
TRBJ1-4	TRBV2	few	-	CASSSEGGWEKLFF	TGTGCCAGCAGCTCGGAGGGAGGGTGGGAAAAACTGTTTTTT
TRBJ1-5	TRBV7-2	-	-	CASSLSIDLPQHF	TGTGCCAGCAGCTTATCTATAGATTTGCCCCAGCATTTT
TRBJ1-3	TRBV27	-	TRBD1	CASSLPDRGFVRHGNTIYF	TGTGCCAGCAGTTTACCCGACAGGGGGTTCGTGCGGCATGGAAACACCATATATTTT
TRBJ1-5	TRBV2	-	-	CASRAGTQSNQPQHF	TGTGCCAGCAGGGCCGGGACACAAAGCAATCAGCCCCAGCATTTT